These T cell receptor beta chains were read from a single sample in a study of memory CD4+ T cells and cytomegalovirus serostatus. Using immunoSEQ multiplex PCR, the repertoire was profiled, and TCRdb retains in-frame clones only, with some absent. The sample has over 40,000 clones; around 75% are singletons. Sequencing was performed on memory CD4+ T cells from blood. The receptors originated from an adult in good health and CMV-seronegative. Both conserved end residues are part of each CDR3. The order of the fields is D gene, J gene, clone size, V gene, CDR3 DNA, CDR3 protein. A D gene is named only where the DNA matches it firmly. Clone sizes are given selectively: once, few, many, or a class where the clone is expanded.

d_call: NA; j_call: TRBJ2-4; clone_size: NA; v_call: TRBV7-8; cdr3_nt: TGTGCCAGCAGCCCCCCACTTACTGGGGACAAAAACATTCAGTACTTC; cdr3_aa: CASSPPLTGDKNIQYF
d_call: NA; j_call: TRBJ1-6; clone_size: few; v_call: TRBV13; cdr3_nt: TGTGCCAGCAGCTCCCGGGGGAATTCACCCCTCCACTTT; cdr3_aa: CASSSRGNSPLHF
d_call: TRBD1; j_call: TRBJ2-5; clone_size: NA; v_call: TRBV7-3; cdr3_nt: TGTGCCAGCAGCTTATTAAGGACAGGGGGACAAGAGACCCAGTACTTC; cdr3_aa: CASSLLRTGGQETQYF
d_call: TRBD1; j_call: TRBJ1-2; clone_size: NA; v_call: TRBV30; cdr3_nt: TGTGCCTGGAACTCGGGACAGGGGAATGGCTACACCTTC; cdr3_aa: CAWNSGQGNGYTF
d_call: TRBD2; j_call: TRBJ2-3; clone_size: NA; v_call: TRBV4-3; cdr3_nt: TGCGCCAGCAGAGAAACCGGGACTAGCGGAACAGATACGCAGTATTTT; cdr3_aa: CASRETGTSGTDTQYF
d_call: TRBD1; j_call: TRBJ2-7; clone_size: NA; v_call: TRBV5-6; cdr3_nt: TGTGCCAGCAGCCCTTACAGGGGATCCTACGAGCAGTACTTC; cdr3_aa: CASSPYRGSYEQYF
d_call: NA; j_call: TRBJ2-5; clone_size: once; v_call: TRBV6-1; cdr3_nt: TGTGCCAGCAATGGGAACCTTGTCGGGACCCAGTACTTC; cdr3_aa: CASNGNLVGTQYF
d_call: NA; j_call: TRBJ2-5; clone_size: NA; v_call: TRBV25-1; cdr3_nt: TGTGCCAGCAGTGTTCAGGCAGTGGGGAGGGAGACCCAGTACTTC; cdr3_aa: CASSVQAVGRETQYF
d_call: NA; j_call: TRBJ1-6; clone_size: NA; v_call: TRBV19; cdr3_nt: TGTGCCAGTACCGACAGATGGGATTCACCCCTCCACTTT; cdr3_aa: CASTDRWDSPLHF
d_call: TRBD1; j_call: TRBJ2-2; clone_size: NA; v_call: TRBV19; cdr3_nt: TGTGCCAGTAGTATTTCCGGGACAGGGCACACCGGGGAGCTGTTTTTT; cdr3_aa: CASSISGTGHTGELFF
d_call: TRBD1; j_call: TRBJ1-6; clone_size: NA; v_call: TRBV6-5; cdr3_nt: TGTGCCAGCAGAGGGGCGGCAGGGGGAAACTCACCCCTCCACTTT; cdr3_aa: CASRGAAGGNSPLHF
d_call: NA; j_call: TRBJ2-1; clone_size: NA; v_call: TRBV7-3; cdr3_nt: TGTGCCAGCAGCTTAGGACAGAACAATGAGCAGTTCTTC; cdr3_aa: CASSLGQNNEQFF
d_call: NA; j_call: TRBJ1-1; clone_size: NA; v_call: TRBV7-3; cdr3_nt: TGTGCCAGCAGCTTTCAAGCATCGAACACTGAAGCTTTCTTT; cdr3_aa: CASSFQASNTEAFF
d_call: NA; j_call: TRBJ2-1; clone_size: NA; v_call: TRBV6-5; cdr3_nt: TGTGCCAGCAGCCTCCCCGGGGGAGGAGAGTTCTTC; cdr3_aa: CASSLPGGGEFF
d_call: NA; j_call: TRBJ1-3; clone_size: NA; v_call: TRBV5-6; cdr3_nt: TGTGCCAGCAGCTTGCGGGGCGCGGGATATGGAAACACCATATATTTT; cdr3_aa: CASSLRGAGYGNTIYF
d_call: NA; j_call: TRBJ1-5; clone_size: NA; v_call: TRBV4-1; cdr3_nt: TGCGCCAGCAGCCAACCCACGGAGAATCAGCCCCAGCATTTT; cdr3_aa: CASSQPTENQPQHF
d_call: TRBD1; j_call: TRBJ1-5; clone_size: NA; v_call: TRBV7-9; cdr3_nt: TGTGCCAGCTCAGACGGACAGGGAGGACAGCCCCAGCATTTT; cdr3_aa: CASSDGQGGQPQHF
d_call: NA; j_call: TRBJ1-5; clone_size: NA; v_call: TRBV19; cdr3_nt: TGTGCCAGTAGTATGCAGGTCGGGCAGCCCCAGCATTTT; cdr3_aa: CASSMQVGQPQHF
d_call: NA; j_call: TRBJ2-5; clone_size: NA; v_call: TRBV5-1; cdr3_nt: TGCGCCAGCAGCCTGGCGGGGACAACCCAAGAGACCCAGTACTTC; cdr3_aa: CASSLAGTTQETQYF
d_call: NA; j_call: TRBJ1-2; clone_size: NA; v_call: TRBV19; cdr3_nt: TGTGCCAGTAGGACCAGGGACGGAATATACTATGGCTACACCTTC; cdr3_aa: CASRTRDGIYYGYTF
d_call: TRBD1; j_call: TRBJ2-1; clone_size: NA; v_call: TRBV6-1; cdr3_nt: TGTGCCAGCACGTGGGACAGGGGTGGTGAGCAGTTCTTC; cdr3_aa: CASTWDRGGEQFF
d_call: TRBD2; j_call: TRBJ2-1; clone_size: NA; v_call: TRBV28; cdr3_nt: TGTGCCAGCAGATCCTGGGCAAACAAAGGCGGGGGGGTCGGCAATGAGCAGTTCTTC; cdr3_aa: CASRSWANKGGGVGNEQFF
d_call: NA; j_call: TRBJ2-6; clone_size: NA; v_call: TRBV4-1; cdr3_nt: TGCGCCAGCAGCCCCGTACAAGGCTCTGGGGCCAACGTCCTGACTTTC; cdr3_aa: CASSPVQGSGANVLTF
d_call: TRBD2; j_call: TRBJ2-1; clone_size: NA; v_call: TRBV5-1; cdr3_nt: TGCGCCAGCAGCTTGGTCGGCGGGAGCAATGAGCAGTTCTTC; cdr3_aa: CASSLVGGSNEQFF
d_call: TRBD1; j_call: TRBJ1-4; clone_size: NA; v_call: TRBV5-5; cdr3_nt: TGTGCCAGCAGCTTGGCCTCAATTGACAGGGGAAAAAATGAAAAACTGTTTTTT; cdr3_aa: CASSLASIDRGKNEKLFF
d_call: NA; j_call: TRBJ2-7; clone_size: NA; v_call: TRBV20-1; cdr3_nt: TGCAGTGCTAGACCAGGGTACGAGCAGTACTTC; cdr3_aa: CSARPGYEQYF
d_call: NA; j_call: TRBJ2-1; clone_size: NA; v_call: TRBV5-4; cdr3_nt: TGTGCCAGCAGCTTGGGTCGGAACTCCTACAATGAGCAGTTCTTC; cdr3_aa: CASSLGRNSYNEQFF
d_call: TRBD2; j_call: TRBJ2-3; clone_size: NA; v_call: TRBV29-1; cdr3_nt: TGCAGCGGAGGACTAGCGGGGAGCACAGATACGCAGTATTTT; cdr3_aa: CSGGLAGSTDTQYF
d_call: TRBD1; j_call: TRBJ1-2; clone_size: NA; v_call: TRBV6-6; cdr3_nt: TGTGCCAGCAGGCGGGACAGACAAGGAGGCTACACCTTC; cdr3_aa: CASRRDRQGGYTF
d_call: NA; j_call: TRBJ2-6; clone_size: NA; v_call: TRBV5-8; cdr3_nt: TGTGCCAGCAGCTTGGGTTTGACTGGGGCCAACGTCCTGACTTTC; cdr3_aa: CASSLGLTGANVLTF
d_call: NA; j_call: TRBJ1-1; clone_size: once; v_call: TRBV15; cdr3_nt: TGTGCCACCAGCAGAGTGTACGGGGGTGAAGCTTTCTTT; cdr3_aa: CATSRVYGGEAFF
d_call: NA; j_call: TRBJ1-1; clone_size: once; v_call: TRBV9; cdr3_nt: TGTGCCAGCAGCGTAGCCCCAGCGCGGGTCACTGAAGCTTTCTTT; cdr3_aa: CASSVAPARVTEAFF
d_call: TRBD2; j_call: TRBJ2-1; clone_size: NA; v_call: TRBV5-1; cdr3_nt: TGCGCCAGCAGCTCTTCCGCTAGCGGGGGGATATACAATGAGCAGTTCTTC; cdr3_aa: CASSSSASGGIYNEQFF
d_call: NA; j_call: TRBJ1-4; clone_size: NA; v_call: TRBV29-1; cdr3_nt: TGCAGCGTTACCCGGACAACGACTAATGAAAAACTGTTTTTT; cdr3_aa: CSVTRTTTNEKLFF
d_call: TRBD1; j_call: TRBJ1-5; clone_size: NA; v_call: TRBV4-2; cdr3_nt: TGTGCCAGCAGCCAGAGACAGGGGGGGGACCAGCCCCAGCATTTT; cdr3_aa: CASSQRQGGDQPQHF
d_call: NA; j_call: TRBJ1-2; clone_size: NA; v_call: TRBV2; cdr3_nt: TGTGCCAGCATAGGGAGGGTTTGGGGAAACTATGGCTACACCTTC; cdr3_aa: CASIGRVWGNYGYTF
d_call: NA; j_call: TRBJ2-7; clone_size: NA; v_call: TRBV14; cdr3_nt: TGTGCCAGCAGCCGGGCAGGATCTTTCTACGAGCAGTACTTC; cdr3_aa: CASSRAGSFYEQYF
d_call: NA; j_call: TRBJ1-1; clone_size: NA; v_call: TRBV18; cdr3_nt: TGTGCCAGCGGTCAGGGGACTGGATACACTGAAGCTTTCTTT; cdr3_aa: CASGQGTGYTEAFF
d_call: NA; j_call: TRBJ1-6; clone_size: NA; v_call: TRBV6-1; cdr3_nt: TGTGCCAGCAGTGAAGATCGTACCTTCGGTTCACCCCTCCACTTT; cdr3_aa: CASSEDRTFGSPLHF
d_call: NA; j_call: TRBJ2-1; clone_size: NA; v_call: TRBV7-2; cdr3_nt: TGTGCCAGCAGCCTAGAGTCTAGGAGATACTACAATGAGCAGTTCTTC; cdr3_aa: CASSLESRRYYNEQFF
d_call: NA; j_call: TRBJ2-6; clone_size: NA; v_call: TRBV7-8; cdr3_nt: TGTGCCAGCACCTACAGGGTAGGGGACGGGGCCAACGTCCTGACTTTC; cdr3_aa: CASTYRVGDGANVLTF